Below are 3 T cell receptor beta chains sequenced from a single sample in a study of graft-versus-host responses after intestinal transplantation. Here immunoSEQ multiplex PCR was the method, and the copy in TCRdb shows in-frame clones only, minus some. This sample carries just over 70,000 clones, 84% of them seen once, and the ten largest clones take 0.35% to 0.5%. For these receptors, no antigen is known. The sequenced sample was unstimulated CD4+ T cells sorted from spleen or lymph node cells, obtained before transplant. The receptor set was obtained from a human donor who was the organ donor for an intestinal transplant.

V usage is TRBV5-1 and J usage is TRBJ2-2; 15 positions agree with TRBD2. V lost 4 bases to trimming and J lost 4 bases; unmatched junction nucleotides: 5. This CDR3 spans 17 amino acids. Germline CDR1 and CDR2: SGHRS and YFSETQ. This CDR3 is CASSPRTSGGGTGELFF. The CDR3 nucleotides are TGCGCCAGCAGCCCCCGGACTAGCGGGGGGGGCACCGGGGAGCTGTTTTTT.

This chain joins TRBV7-8 and TRBJ2-5; 7 bases match TRBD2. The J segment lost 5 bases and the V segment lost 4 bases, leaving 7 bases of the junction unmatched. Looked up from germline, CDR1 is SGHVS and CDR2 is FQNEAQ. The CDR3 runs 14 residues. CDR3 in amino acids: CASSSRTSGETQYF. The CDR3 DNA is TGTGCCAGCAGCTCTAGGACTAGTGGGGAGACCCAGTACTTC. Using reference TRBV7-8 and TRBJ2-5 for the parts outside the CDR3, the full variable domain is GAGVSQSPRYKVAKRGQDVALRCDPISGHVSLFWYQQALGQGPEFLTYFQNEAQLDKSGLPSDRFFAERPEGSVSTLKIQRTQQEDSAVYLCASSSRTSGETQYFGPGTRLLVL.

The rearrangement uses TRBV5-1 and TRBJ2-1, with 11 nucleotides matching TRBD2. The germline CDR1 and CDR2 sequences are SGHRS and YFSETQ. Germline trimming cut 3 bases from V and 6 bases from J; bases unmatched to any gene: 11. This CDR3 comprises 17 residues. The CDR3 reads CASSSTSGALWSNEQFF. CDR3 DNA sequence: TGCGCCAGCAGCTCGACTAGCGGGGCCCTTTGGAGCAATGAGCAGTTCTTC.